This T cell receptor beta chain derives from a study of OX40 agonist ivuxolimab in advanced cancers. Study details: While on treatment, patients had intravenous ivuxolimab at 0.01 to 10 mg/kg every 2 weeks. Study-wide results and limits: Both CD4+ and CD8+ T cell populations in blood had undergone clonal expansion by week 6 at 0.1 to 3.0 mg/kg.

As regards this clone: Its antigen is not known.

The CDR3 consists of 14 residues. The method was immunoSEQ multiplex PCR; TCRdb's version includes in-frame clones alone and lacks a portion of them. The sample shows 60,000 to 75,000 clones, over 75% of them seen only once. The sequence was collected from an adult with an advanced solid tumor such as melanoma, head and neck, liver or kidney cancer. Sequences were derived from CD4+ or CD8+ T cells sorted from blood, sampled in a trial of the OX40 agonist ivuxolimab. This chain connects TRBV21-1 to TRBJ2-7; the table assigns TRBD1, which was not confirmed against the DNA. TRBV21-1 is a pseudogene segment. DNA for the CDR3: TGTGCCAGATCACGGACAGGGAAAGCCTACGAGCAGTACTTC. The encoded protein is CARSRTGKAYEQYF.